A selection of T cell receptor beta chains follows, all from one sample in a study of blood T cell repertoires in COVID-19. Assay: immunoSEQ multiplex PCR; the TCRdb copy retains only in-frame clones and omits some. The data contain 150,000 to 200,000 clones, roughly 88% of them singletons. Sequences were obtained from peripheral blood. The receptors were sampled from a human donor with active or convalescent COVID-19. The donor label of this sample is uncertain. Each CDR3 is given with its conserved first and last residue. A D gene is named only where the DNA matches it firmly. Not all rows give a size; the values are once, few, many and, for expanded clones, a class.

size	V	D	J	CDR3	DNA
once	TRBV11-2	NA	TRBJ2-5	CASSLDTGPQETQYF	TGTGCCAGCAGCTTAGACACAGGGCCCCAAGAGACCCAGTACTTC
NA	TRBV3-1/TRBV3-2	TRBD2	TRBJ2-1	CASSPQGLGRTYNEQFF	TGTGCCAGCAGCCCGCAGGGACTAGGGAGGACCTACAATGAGCAGTTCTTC
NA	TRBV6-4	NA	TRBJ2-2	CASSLAPNTGELFF	TGTGCCAGCAGCCTAGCTCCGAACACCGGGGAGCTGTTTTTT
once	TRBV5-6	TRBD2	TRBJ2-2	CASSLAGGSWIRELFF	TGTGCCAGCAGCTTGGCTGGCGGGAGTTGGATCAGGGAGCTGTTTTTT
once	TRBV24-1	TRBD1	TRBJ2-5	CATQHRGPGQETQYF	TGTGCCACCCAACACAGGGGCCCGGGCCAAGAGACCCAGTACTTC
NA	TRBV19	TRBD1	TRBJ2-7	CASSTRQGSPYEQYF	TGTGCCAGTAGTACCCGACAGGGGTCCCCCTACGAGCAGTACTTC
NA	TRBV7-9	TRBD2	TRBJ2-1	CASSPSGVAGPPYNEQFF	TGTGCCAGCAGCCCCTCCGGGGTAGCGGGACCACCCTACAATGAGCAGTTCTTC
NA	TRBV12-3/TRBV12-4	NA	TRBJ2-1	CASTPRYSNEQFF	TGTGCCAGCACTCCCCGATATAGCAATGAGCAGTTCTTC
NA	TRBV2	NA	TRBJ1-4	CASTYTNEKLFF	TGTGCCAGCACTTATACTAATGAAAAACTGTTTTTT
NA	TRBV6-5	NA	TRBJ1-1	CASTIRGGNGEAFF	TGTGCCAGCACTATCCGAGGGGGTAATGGTGAAGCTTTCTTT
NA	TRBV28	TRBD1	TRBJ1-2	CATTDRGNGYTF	TGTGCCACCACGGACAGGGGGAATGGCTACACCTTC
once	TRBV19	NA	TRBJ2-1	CASSRILGGYNEQFF	TGTGCCAGTAGCCGTATCCTGGGGGGTTACAATGAGCAGTTCTTC
few	TRBV5-1	TRBD2	TRBJ2-7	CASSSSGLGRSYEQYF	TGCGCCAGCAGCAGTAGCGGGTTGGGGCGATCTTACGAGCAGTACTTC
NA	TRBV13	NA	TRBJ2-2	CASSLAGLNTGELFF	TGTGCCAGCAGCTTAGCAGGACTTAACACCGGGGAGCTGTTTTTT
NA	TRBV5-4	TRBD2	TRBJ2-7	CASSLLAGTYEQYF	TGTGCCAGCAGCTTACTAGCGGGAACGTACGAGCAGTACTTC
NA	TRBV3-1/TRBV3-2	NA	TRBJ1-5	CASSQDSGGQPQHF	TGTGCCAGCAGCCAAGACTCCGGAGGCCAGCCCCAGCATTTT
NA	TRBV12-1	NA	TRBJ2-3	CASSSPGTGERDYGLDTQYF	TGTGCCAGCAGCTCCCCCGGGACGGGAGAGCGGGACTATGGATTGGATACGCAGTATTTT
NA	TRBV18	TRBD2	TRBJ2-1	CASSPSLSGRATNEQFF	TGTGCCAGCTCACCTTCCCTCTCGGGGAGGGCCACCAATGAGCAGTTCTTC
once	TRBV13	NA	TRBJ1-5	CASSSGERDQHF	TGTGCCAGCAGCTCCGGGGAGAGGGACCAGCATTTT
once	TRBV15	NA	TRBJ2-2	CATSRAVPRHTGELFF	TGTGCCACCAGCAGAGCCGTGCCGCGGCACACCGGGGAGCTGTTTTTT
NA	TRBV20-1	NA	TRBJ2-5	CSGQWRETQYF	TGCAGCGGACAGTGGCGGGAGACCCAGTACTTC
NA	TRBV24-1	TRBD2	TRBJ2-3	CATSDPGTSGSSTDTQYF	TGTGCCACCAGTGACCCGGGGACTAGCGGGAGTAGCACAGATACGCAGTATTTT
NA	TRBV28	NA	TRBJ1-5	CASSLFPRGNQPQHF	TGTGCCAGCAGTTTATTCCCCCGGGGAAATCAGCCCCAGCATTTT
NA	TRBV27	NA	TRBJ2-3	CASSSPGGPRRDTQYF	TGTGCCAGCAGTTCCCCGGGGGGCCCCCGTAGAGATACGCAGTATTTT
NA	TRBV30	NA	TRBJ2-6	CAWSLVTGANVLTF	TGTGCCTGGAGTCTAGTAACTGGGGCCAACGTCCTGACTTTC
NA	TRBV24-1	TRBD1	TRBJ1-2	CATLGQGSGYTF	TGTGCCACCCTAGGACAGGGCTCTGGCTACACCTTC
NA	TRBV7-2	NA	TRBJ2-1	CASSAPLWRSSYNEQFF	TGTGCCAGCAGCGCCCCCCTCTGGCGGAGCTCCTACAATGAGCAGTTCTTC
NA	TRBV13	TRBD1	TRBJ1-1	CASSPTTGAVREAFF	TGTGCCAGCAGCCCTACGACAGGGGCCGTTAGGGAAGCTTTCTTT
NA	TRBV29-1	NA	TRBJ2-7	CSVEADSQYEQYF	TGCAGCGTTGAAGCGGACAGCCAGTACGAGCAGTACTTC
once	TRBV7-6	TRBD1	TRBJ1-1	CASSLGGTDTEAFF	TGTGCCAGCAGCTTAGGAGGGACAGACACTGAAGCTTTCTTT
NA	TRBV7-3	NA	TRBJ1-1	CASNPGGRTEAFF	TGTGCCAGCAACCCAGGAGGGAGGACTGAAGCTTTCTTT
NA	TRBV19	TRBD1	TRBJ1-4	CASKDRLRSEKLFF	TGTGCCAGTAAGGACAGGCTCCGTAGTGAAAAACTGTTTTTT
NA	TRBV7-2	NA	TRBJ2-5	CASSLEGRVGETQYF	TGTGCCAGCAGCTTAGAGGGCAGGGTAGGGGAGACCCAGTACTTC
NA	TRBV24-1	NA	TRBJ2-1	CATTALSGEQFF	TGTGCCACCACAGCGCTCTCGGGGGAGCAGTTCTTC
NA	TRBV1	NA	TRBJ1-5	CTSLDRGPQPQHF	TGCACCTCCCTTGACAGGGGGCCTCAGCCCCAGCATTTT
NA	TRBV3-1/TRBV3-2	NA	TRBJ2-7	CASSQDATPYEQYF	TGTGCCAGCAGCCAAGACGCTACTCCCTACGAGCAGTACTTC
NA	TRBV5-1	NA	TRBJ1-3	CASSLGQSGNTIYF	TGCGCCAGCAGCTTGGGACAGAGTGGAAACACCATATATTTT
NA	TRBV7-9	NA	TRBJ2-7	CASSLTPKYEQYF	TGTGCCAGCAGCTTGACTCCCAAATACGAGCAGTACTTC
NA	TRBV7-9	NA	TRBJ1-2	CATKEALYGYTF	TGTGCCACCAAGGAGGCCTTATATGGCTACACCTTC
NA	TRBV18	NA	TRBJ2-5	CASSSGVGETQYF	TGTGCCAGCTCATCGGGGGTAGGAGAGACCCAGTACTTC
NA	TRBV18	TRBD1	TRBJ1-4	CASSRDRKTNEKLFF	TGTGCCAGCTCACGGGACAGGAAAACTAATGAAAAACTGTTTTTT
NA	TRBV5-1	NA	TRBJ1-1	CASSLGGTFGNTEAFF	TGCGCCAGCAGCTTGGGGGGGACATTCGGGAACACTGAAGCTTTCTTT
NA	TRBV9	NA	TRBJ1-3	CASSVEWGGSSNSGNTIYF	TGTGCCAGCAGCGTAGAATGGGGGGGCAGCTCAAACTCTGGAAACACCATATATTTT
once	TRBV7-9	TRBD1	TRBJ1-1	CASTQGAAAFF	TGTGCCAGCACTCAGGGGGCCGCGGCTTTCTTT
NA	TRBV18	NA	TRBJ1-2	CASSPSLQGPWGYTF	TGTGCCAGCTCACCCTCGCTACAGGGCCCGTGGGGCTACACCTTC
NA	TRBV4-2	TRBD1	TRBJ2-1	CASSHDRGSILSEQFF	TGTGCCAGCAGCCACGACAGGGGGAGCATCTTGAGTGAGCAGTTCTTC
NA	TRBV25-1	NA	TRBJ2-7	CASKPGLLGEQYF	TGTGCCAGCAAGCCGGGACTCCTAGGCGAGCAGTACTTC
NA	TRBV9	NA	TRBJ2-1	CASSPPGIGSYNEQFF	TGTGCCAGCAGCCCGCCGGGGATCGGCTCCTACAATGAGCAGTTCTTC
NA	TRBV19	TRBD2	TRBJ2-7	CASSPFSRGGGLAGSYEQYF	TGTGCCAGTAGTCCTTTTTCGCGGGGCGGCGGACTAGCGGGGAGCTACGAGCAGTACTTC
once	TRBV7-6	NA	TRBJ2-5	CASSPPARETQYF	TGTGCCAGCAGCCCCCCTGCCAGGGAGACCCAGTACTTC
NA	TRBV5-1	NA	TRBJ2-3	CASSFEHGVPTDTQYF	TGCGCCAGCAGCTTCGAGCATGGTGTTCCCACAGATACGCAGTATTTT
NA	TRBV30	NA	TRBJ2-5	CAWSLGLQETQYF	TGTGCCTGGAGCCTGGGACTGCAAGAGACCCAGTACTTC
NA	TRBV12-3/TRBV12-4	NA	TRBJ1-2	CASSPNTGFGYTF	TGTGCCAGCAGCCCCAATACAGGGTTTGGCTACACCTTC
NA	TRBV5-1	NA	TRBJ1-2	CASSLAAGRMYGYTF	TGCGCCAGCAGCTTGGCCGCGGGCAGGATGTATGGCTACACCTTC
NA	TRBV28	NA	TRBJ1-1	CASTWGGTEAFF	TGTGCCAGCACATGGGGAGGCACTGAAGCTTTCTTT
NA	TRBV4-1	NA	TRBJ1-1	CASSQVRRITNTEAFF	TGCGCCAGCAGCCAAGTCCGCAGGATTACAAACACTGAAGCTTTCTTT
NA	TRBV7-9	TRBD2	TRBJ2-1	CASSLYSGLAGGPYNEQFF	TGTGCCAGCAGCTTATACTCGGGACTAGCGGGAGGGCCTTACAATGAGCAGTTCTTC